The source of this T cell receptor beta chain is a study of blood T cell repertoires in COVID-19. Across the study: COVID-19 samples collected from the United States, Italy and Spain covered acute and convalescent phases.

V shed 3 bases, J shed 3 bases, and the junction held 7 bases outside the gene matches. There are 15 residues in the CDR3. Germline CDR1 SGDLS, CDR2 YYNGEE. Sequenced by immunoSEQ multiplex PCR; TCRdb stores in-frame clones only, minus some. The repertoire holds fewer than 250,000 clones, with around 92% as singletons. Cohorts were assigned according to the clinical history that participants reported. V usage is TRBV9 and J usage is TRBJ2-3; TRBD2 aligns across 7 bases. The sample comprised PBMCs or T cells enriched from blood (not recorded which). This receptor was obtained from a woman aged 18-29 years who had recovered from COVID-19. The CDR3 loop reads CASSEGLGGTDTQYF. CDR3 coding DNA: TGTGCCAGCAGCGAAGGACTAGGTGGGACAGATACGCAGTATTTT.